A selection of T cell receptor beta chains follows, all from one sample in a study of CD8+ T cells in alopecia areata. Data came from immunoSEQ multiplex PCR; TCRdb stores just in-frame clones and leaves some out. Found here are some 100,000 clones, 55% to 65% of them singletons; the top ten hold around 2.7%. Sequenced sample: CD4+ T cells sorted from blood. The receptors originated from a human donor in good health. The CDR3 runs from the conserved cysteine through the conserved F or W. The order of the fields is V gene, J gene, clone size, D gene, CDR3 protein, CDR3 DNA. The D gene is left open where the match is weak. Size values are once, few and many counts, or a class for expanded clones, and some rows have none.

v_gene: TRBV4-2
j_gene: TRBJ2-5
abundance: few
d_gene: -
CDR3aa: CASSQEGETQYF
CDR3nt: TGTGCCAGCAGCCAAGAGGGCGAGACCCAGTACTTC

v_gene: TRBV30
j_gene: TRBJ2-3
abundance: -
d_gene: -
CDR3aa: CAWSGADTQYF
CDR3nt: TGTGCCTGGAGCGGCGCAGATACGCAGTATTTT

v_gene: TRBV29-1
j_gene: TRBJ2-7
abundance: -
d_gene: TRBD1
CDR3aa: CSVRGQGLYEQYF
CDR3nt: TGCAGCGTCCGGGGACAGGGCCTCTACGAGCAGTACTTC

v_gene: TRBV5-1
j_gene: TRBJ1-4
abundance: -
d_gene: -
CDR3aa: CASSFAGAGEKLFF
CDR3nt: TGCGCCAGCAGCTTCGCAGGGGCGGGCGAAAAACTGTTTTTT

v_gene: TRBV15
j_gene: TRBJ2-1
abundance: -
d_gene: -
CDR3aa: CATSRDSGAGNEQFF
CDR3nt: TGTGCCACCAGCAGAGACTCGGGGGCCGGCAATGAGCAGTTCTTC

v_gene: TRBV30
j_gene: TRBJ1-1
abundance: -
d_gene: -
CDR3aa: CAWSLSGEAFF
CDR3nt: TGTGCCTGGAGCCTGTCCGGTGAAGCTTTCTTT

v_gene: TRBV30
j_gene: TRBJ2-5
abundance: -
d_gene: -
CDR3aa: CAWSGVSPETQYF
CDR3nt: TGTGCCTGGAGTGGGGTGTCCCCAGAGACCCAGTACTTC

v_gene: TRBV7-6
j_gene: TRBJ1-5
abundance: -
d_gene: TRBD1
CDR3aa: CASSSQTGGGQPQHF
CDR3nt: TGTGCCAGCAGCTCTCAGACAGGGGGCGGGCAGCCCCAGCATTTT

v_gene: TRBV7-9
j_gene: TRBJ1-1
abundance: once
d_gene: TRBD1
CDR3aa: CASSLPVWTGRFGTEAFF
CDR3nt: TGTGCCAGCAGCTTACCTGTCTGGACAGGGAGGTTCGGCACTGAAGCTTTCTTT

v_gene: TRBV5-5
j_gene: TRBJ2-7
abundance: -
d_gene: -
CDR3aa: CASSLESSSYEQYF
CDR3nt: TGTGCCAGCAGCTTGGAAAGCTCCTCCTACGAGCAGTACTTC

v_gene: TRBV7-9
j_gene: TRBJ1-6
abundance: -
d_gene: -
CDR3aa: CASSLESPLHF
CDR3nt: TGTGCCAGCAGCTTAGAATCACCCCTCCACTTT

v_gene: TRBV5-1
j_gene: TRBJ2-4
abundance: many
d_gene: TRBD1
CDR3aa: CASSLAPGTGFVEYF
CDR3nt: TGCGCCAGCAGCCTCGCGCCAGGGACAGGGTTTGTTGAGTACTTC